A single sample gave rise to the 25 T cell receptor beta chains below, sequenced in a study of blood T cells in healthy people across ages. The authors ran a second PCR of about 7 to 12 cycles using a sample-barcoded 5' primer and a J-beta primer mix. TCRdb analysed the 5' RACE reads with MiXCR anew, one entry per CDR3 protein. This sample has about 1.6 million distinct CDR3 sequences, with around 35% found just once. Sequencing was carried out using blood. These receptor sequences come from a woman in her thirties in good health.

The CDR3 DNA is TGCAGTGCCTTCCGGGGGATAAACAATCAGCCCCAGCATTTT. Protein product: CSAFRGINNQPQHF. The rearrangement uses TRBV20-1 and TRBJ1-5; perhaps TRBD1 as D (5 bases). Trimming took off 6 bases at V and 3 bases at J, with 15 bases between the two ends. This CDR3 has 14 amino acids. Germline CDR1 is DFQATT and CDR2 is SNEGSKA (reference sequence).

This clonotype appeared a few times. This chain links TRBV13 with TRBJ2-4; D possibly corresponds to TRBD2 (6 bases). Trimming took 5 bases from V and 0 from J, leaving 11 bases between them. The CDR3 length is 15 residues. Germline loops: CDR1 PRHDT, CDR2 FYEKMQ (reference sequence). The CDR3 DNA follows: TGTGCCAGCAGCCCTAGCGAGATAGCCAAAAACATTCAGTACTTC. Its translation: CASSPSEIAKNIQYF.

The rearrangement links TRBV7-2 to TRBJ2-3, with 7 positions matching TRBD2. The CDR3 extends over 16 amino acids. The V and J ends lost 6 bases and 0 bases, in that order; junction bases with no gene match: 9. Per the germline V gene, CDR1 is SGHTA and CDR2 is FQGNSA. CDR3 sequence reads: CASSLRDYLSTDTQYF. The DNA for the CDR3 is TGTGCCAGCAGTCTCCGGGACTACCTTAGCACAGATACGCAGTATTTT.

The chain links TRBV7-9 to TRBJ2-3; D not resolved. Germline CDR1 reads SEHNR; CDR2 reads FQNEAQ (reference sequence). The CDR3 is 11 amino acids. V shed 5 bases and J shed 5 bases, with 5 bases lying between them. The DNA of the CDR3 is TGTGCCAGCAGCACTGAAGATACGCAGTATTTT. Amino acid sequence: CASSTEDTQYF.

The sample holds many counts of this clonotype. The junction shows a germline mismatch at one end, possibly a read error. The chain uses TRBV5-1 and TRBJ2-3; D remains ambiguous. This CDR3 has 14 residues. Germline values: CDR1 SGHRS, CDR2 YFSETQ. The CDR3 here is CASSLGPGTDTQYF. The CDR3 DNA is TGTGCCAGCAGTTTAGGTCCGGGCACAGATACGCAGTATTTT.

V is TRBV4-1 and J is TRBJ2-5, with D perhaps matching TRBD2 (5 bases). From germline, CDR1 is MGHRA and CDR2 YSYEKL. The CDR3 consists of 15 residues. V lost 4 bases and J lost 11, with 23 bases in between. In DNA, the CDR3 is TGCGCCAGCAGCCCTATGCGGGTCGGCTCCTACGGGCAGTACTTC. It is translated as CASSPMRVGSYGQYF.

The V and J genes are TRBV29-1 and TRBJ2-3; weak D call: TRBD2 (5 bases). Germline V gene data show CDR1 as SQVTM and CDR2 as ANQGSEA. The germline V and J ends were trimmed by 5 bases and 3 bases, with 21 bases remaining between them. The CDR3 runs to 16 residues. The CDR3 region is CSVNAYEGAYTDTQYF. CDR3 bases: TGCAGCGTTAACGCCTACGAGGGCGCGTATACAGATACGCAGTATTTT.

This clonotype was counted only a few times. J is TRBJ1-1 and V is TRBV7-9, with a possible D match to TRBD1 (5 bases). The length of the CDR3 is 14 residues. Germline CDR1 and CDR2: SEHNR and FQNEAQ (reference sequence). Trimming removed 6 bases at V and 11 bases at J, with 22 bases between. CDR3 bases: TGTGCCAGCAGTAGGTTGGGGGGGGTCCAGTCGGCTTTCTTT. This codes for CASSRLGGVQSAFF.

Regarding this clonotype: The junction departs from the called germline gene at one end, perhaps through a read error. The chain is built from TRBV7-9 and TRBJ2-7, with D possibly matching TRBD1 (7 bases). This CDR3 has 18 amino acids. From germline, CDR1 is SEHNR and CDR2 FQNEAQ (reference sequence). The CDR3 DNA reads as TGTGCCAGCAGCTTAGATAAGTCGTCTGGCAGGGGGGTCTACGGGCAGTACTTC. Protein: CASSLDKSSGRGVYGQYF.

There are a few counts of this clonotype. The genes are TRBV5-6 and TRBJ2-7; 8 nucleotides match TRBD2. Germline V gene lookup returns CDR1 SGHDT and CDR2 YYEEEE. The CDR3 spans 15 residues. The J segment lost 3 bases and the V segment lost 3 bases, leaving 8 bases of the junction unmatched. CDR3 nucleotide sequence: TGTGCCAGCAGCTCCCCCAGTAGCGGGATCTACGAGCAGTACTTC. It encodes CASSSPSSGIYEQYF.

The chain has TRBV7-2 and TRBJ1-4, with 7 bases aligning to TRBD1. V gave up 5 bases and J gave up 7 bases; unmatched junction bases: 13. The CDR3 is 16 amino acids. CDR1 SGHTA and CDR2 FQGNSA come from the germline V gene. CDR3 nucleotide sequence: TGTGCCAGCAGCAGGGGGCCGGACAGTGTAACTGAAAAACTGTTTTTT. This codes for CASSRGPDSVTEKLFF.

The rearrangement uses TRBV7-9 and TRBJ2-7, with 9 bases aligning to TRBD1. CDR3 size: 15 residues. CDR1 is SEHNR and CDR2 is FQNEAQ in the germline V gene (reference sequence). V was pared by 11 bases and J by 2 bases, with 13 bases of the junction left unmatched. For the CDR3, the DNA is TGTGCCGCAGTATCCCTCGGACAGGGGCCCTACGAGCAGTACTTC. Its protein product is CAAVSLGQGPYEQYF.

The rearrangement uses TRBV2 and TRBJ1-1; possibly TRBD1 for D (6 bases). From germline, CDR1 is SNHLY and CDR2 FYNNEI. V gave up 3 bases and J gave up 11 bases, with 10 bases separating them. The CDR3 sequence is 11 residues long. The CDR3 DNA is TGTGCCAGCAGTGAGTTCCAGGGGGCTTTCTTT. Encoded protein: CASSEFQGAFF.

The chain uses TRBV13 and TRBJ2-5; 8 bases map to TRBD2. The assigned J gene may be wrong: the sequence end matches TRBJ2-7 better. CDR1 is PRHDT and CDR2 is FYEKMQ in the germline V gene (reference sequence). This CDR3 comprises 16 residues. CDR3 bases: TGTGCCAGCAGCTTGGCGGGGGGACTAGTTAACTACGAGCAGTACTTC. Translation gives CASSLAGGLVNYEQYF.

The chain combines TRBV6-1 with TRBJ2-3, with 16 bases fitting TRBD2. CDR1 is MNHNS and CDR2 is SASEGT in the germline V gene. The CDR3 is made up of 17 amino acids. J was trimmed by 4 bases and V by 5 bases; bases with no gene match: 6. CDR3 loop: CASSPGTSGGAPDTQYF. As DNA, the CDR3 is TGTGCCAGCAGTCCCGGGACTAGCGGGGGGGCCCCAGATACGCAGTATTTT.

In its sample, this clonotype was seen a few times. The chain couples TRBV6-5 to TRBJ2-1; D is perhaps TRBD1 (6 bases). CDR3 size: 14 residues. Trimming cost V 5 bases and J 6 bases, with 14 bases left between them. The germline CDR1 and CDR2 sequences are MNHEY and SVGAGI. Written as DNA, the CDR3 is TGTGCCAGCAGTCACAGGGTTTGGGGCAATGAGCAGTTCTTC. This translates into CASSHRVWGNEQFF.

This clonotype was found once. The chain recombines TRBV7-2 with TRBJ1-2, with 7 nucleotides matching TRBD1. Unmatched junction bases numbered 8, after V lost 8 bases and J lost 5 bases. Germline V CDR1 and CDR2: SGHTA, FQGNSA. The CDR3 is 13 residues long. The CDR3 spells CASLGQPAYGYTF. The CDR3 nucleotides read TGTGCCAGCTTGGGACAGCCAGCTTATGGCTACACCTTC.

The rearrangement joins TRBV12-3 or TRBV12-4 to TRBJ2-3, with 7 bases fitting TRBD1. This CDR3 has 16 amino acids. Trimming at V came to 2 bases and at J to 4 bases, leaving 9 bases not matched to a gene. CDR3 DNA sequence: TGTGCCAGCAGTTTAAGACAGGGAGTGAGCGCAGATACGCAGTATTTT. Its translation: CASSLRQGVSADTQYF.

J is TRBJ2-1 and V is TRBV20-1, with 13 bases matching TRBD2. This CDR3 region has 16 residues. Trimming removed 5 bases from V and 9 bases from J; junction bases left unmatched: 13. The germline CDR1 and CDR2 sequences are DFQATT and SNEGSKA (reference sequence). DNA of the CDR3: TGCAGTGCTTTCTCCCTACTAGCGGGAGGGCGAGGTGAGCAGTTCTTC. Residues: CSAFSLLAGGRGEQFF.

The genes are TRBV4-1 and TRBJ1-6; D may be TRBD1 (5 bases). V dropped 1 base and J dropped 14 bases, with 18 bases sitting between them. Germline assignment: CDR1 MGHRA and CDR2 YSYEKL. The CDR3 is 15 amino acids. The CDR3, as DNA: TGCGCCAGCAGCCAAGCTCAGGGAAAGGGATCATCCCTCCACTTT. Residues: CASSQAQGKGSSLHF.

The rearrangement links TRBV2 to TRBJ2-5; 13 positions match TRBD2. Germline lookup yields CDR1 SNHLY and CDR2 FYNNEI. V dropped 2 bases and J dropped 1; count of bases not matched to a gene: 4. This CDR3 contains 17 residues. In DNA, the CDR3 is TGTGCCAGCAGTGAAAGGACTAGCGGGAGAGGCCAAGAGACCCAGTACTTC. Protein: CASSERTSGRGQETQYF.

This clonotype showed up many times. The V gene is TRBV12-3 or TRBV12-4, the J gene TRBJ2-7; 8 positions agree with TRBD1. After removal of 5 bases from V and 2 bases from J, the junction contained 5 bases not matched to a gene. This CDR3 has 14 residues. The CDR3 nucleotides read TGTGCCAGCAGTCGGACAGGGAGTCCCTACGAGCAGTACTTC. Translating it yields CASSRTGSPYEQYF.

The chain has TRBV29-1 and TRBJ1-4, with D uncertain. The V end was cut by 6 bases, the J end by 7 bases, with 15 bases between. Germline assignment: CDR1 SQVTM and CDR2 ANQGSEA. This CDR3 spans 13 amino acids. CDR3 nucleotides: TGCAGCGTGAGGTCCGACGCGCCTGAAAAACTGTTTTTT. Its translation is CSVRSDAPEKLFF. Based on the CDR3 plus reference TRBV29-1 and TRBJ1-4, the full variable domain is SAVISQKPSRDICQRGTSLTIQCQVDSQVTMMFWYRQQPGQSLTLIATANQGSEATYESGFVIDKFPISRPNLTFSTLTVSNMSPEDSSIYLCSVRSDAPEKLFFGSGTQLSVL.

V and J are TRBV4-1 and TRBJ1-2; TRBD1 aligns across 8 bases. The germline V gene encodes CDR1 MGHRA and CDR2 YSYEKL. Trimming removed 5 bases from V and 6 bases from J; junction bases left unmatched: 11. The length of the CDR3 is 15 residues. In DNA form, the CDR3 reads TGCGCCAGCAGCTACGGACAGGGTAAAGTGGATGGCTACACCTTC. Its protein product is CASSYGQGKVDGYTF.

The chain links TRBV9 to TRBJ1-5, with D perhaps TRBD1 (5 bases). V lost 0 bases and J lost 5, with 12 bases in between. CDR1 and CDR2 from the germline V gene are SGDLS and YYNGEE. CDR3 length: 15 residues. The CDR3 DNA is TGTGCCAGCAGCGTAGATGGACACTTATATCAGCCCCAGCATTTT. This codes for CASSVDGHLYQPQHF.